This T cell receptor beta chain was observed in a study of OX40 agonist ivuxolimab in advanced cancers. Study-wide results and caveats: Expanded peripheral T-cell antigen specificity went undetermined.

A remark on this clone: Its antigen is undetermined.

Here immunoSEQ multiplex PCR was the method, and the copy in TCRdb shows in-frame clones only, minus some. The sample consists of some 80,000 clones, just over 85% of them appearing once. At cycle 4 day 1, cycle 7 day 1, and baseline, blood was sampled. V lost 4 bases and J lost 5, with 9 bases in between. Germline V gives CDR1 SNHLY, CDR2 FYNNEI. The CDR3 totals 12 residues. The chain recombines TRBV2 with TRBJ2-7; D is unclear. Sequences were derived from CD4+ or CD8+ T cells sorted from blood, sampled in a trial of the OX40 agonist ivuxolimab. The sequence came from an adult with an advanced solid tumor such as melanoma, head and neck, liver or kidney cancer. As DNA, the CDR3 is TGTGCCAGCAGTGTGAGAGGCGACGAGCAGTACTTC. Residues: CASSVRGDEQYF.